This T cell receptor (beta chain) is drawn from a study of CD8 T cells in ankylosing spondylitis. Study results and caveats: From matched ankylosing spondylitis synovial fluid, disease-linked clones were reportedly recovered at significantly enriched levels.

V lost 8 bases to trimming and J lost 5 bases; unmatched junction nucleotides: 8. CDR1 is MDHEN and CDR2 is SYDVKM in the germline V gene. The CDR3 has 14 residues. This clonotype was recorded a few times. Its antigen is unidentified. MiXCR, run by TCRdb on the 5' RACE reads, gives a single entry per CDR3 protein. This repertoire shows tens of thousands of distinct CDR3 sequences, about 17% found once; its top ten account for 25% to 30%. The chain recombines TRBV28 with TRBJ2-4, with 8 bases aligning to TRBD2. The receptor comes from a male donor with ankylosing spondylitis or in good health (not recorded which). The source material was blood. CDR3 nucleotides: TGTGCCAGCTCGCGGGGGGAGGGTGAAAACATTCAGTACTTC. Amino acid sequence: CASSRGEGENIQYF.